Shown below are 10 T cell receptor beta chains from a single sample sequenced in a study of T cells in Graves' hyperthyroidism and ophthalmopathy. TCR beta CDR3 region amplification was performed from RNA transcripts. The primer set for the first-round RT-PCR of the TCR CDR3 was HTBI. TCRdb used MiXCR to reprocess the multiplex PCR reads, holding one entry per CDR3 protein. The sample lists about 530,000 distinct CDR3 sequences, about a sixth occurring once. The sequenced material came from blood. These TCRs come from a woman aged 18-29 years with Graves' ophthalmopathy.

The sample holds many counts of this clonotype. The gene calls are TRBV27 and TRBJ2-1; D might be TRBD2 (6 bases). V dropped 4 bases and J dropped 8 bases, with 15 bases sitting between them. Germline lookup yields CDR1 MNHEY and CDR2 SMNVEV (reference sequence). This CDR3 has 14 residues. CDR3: CASSSVGSVDEQFF. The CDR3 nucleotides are TGTGCCAGCAGTTCGGTCGGGAGTGTCGATGAGCAGTTCTTC.

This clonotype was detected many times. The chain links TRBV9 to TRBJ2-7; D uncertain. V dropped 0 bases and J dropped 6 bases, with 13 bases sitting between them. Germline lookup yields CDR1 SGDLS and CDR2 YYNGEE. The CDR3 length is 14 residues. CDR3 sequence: CASSVGSPSAEQYF. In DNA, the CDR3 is TGTGCCAGCAGCGTAGGATCCCCCAGCGCCGAGCAGTACTTC. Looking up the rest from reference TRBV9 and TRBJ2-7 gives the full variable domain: DSGVTQTPKHLITATGQRVTLRCSPRSGDLSVYWYQQSLDQGLQFLIQYYNGEERAKGNILERFSAQQFPDLHSELNLSSLELGDSALYFCASSVGSPSAEQYFGPGTRLTVT.

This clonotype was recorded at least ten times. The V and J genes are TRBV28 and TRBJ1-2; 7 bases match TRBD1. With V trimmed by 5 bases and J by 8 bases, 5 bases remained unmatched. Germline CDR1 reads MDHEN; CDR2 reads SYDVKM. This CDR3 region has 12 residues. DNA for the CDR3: TGTGCCAGCAGTCTGACAGGGCGCGGCTACACCTTC. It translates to CASSLTGRGYTF.

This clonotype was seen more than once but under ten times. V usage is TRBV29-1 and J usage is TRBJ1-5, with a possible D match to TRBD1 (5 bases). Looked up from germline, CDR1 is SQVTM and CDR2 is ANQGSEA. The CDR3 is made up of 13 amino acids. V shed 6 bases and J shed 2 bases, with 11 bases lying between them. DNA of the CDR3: TGCAGCGTGGGACTCGGGGGCAATCAGCCCCAGCATTTT. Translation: CSVGLGGNQPQHF.

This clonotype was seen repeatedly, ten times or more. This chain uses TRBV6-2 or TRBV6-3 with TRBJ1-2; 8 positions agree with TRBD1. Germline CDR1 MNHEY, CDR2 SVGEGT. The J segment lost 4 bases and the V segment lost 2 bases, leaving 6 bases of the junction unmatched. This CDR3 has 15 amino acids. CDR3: CASSYTGQGGYGYTF. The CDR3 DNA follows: TGTGCCAGCAGTTACACCGGACAGGGAGGCTATGGCTACACCTTC.

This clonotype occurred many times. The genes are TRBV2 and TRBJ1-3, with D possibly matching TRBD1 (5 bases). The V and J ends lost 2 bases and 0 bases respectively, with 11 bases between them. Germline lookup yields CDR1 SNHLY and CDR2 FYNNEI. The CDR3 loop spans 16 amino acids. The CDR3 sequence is CASSEYGGDSGNTIYF. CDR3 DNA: TGTGCCAGCAGTGAATATGGGGGGGACTCTGGAAACACCATATATTTT. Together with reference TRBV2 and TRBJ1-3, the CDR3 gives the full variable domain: EPEVTQTPSHQVTQMGQEVILRCVPISNHLYFYWYRQILGQKVEFLVSFYNNEISEKSEIFDDQFSVERPDGSNFTLKIRSTKLEDSAMYFCASSEYGGDSGNTIYFGEGSWLTVV.

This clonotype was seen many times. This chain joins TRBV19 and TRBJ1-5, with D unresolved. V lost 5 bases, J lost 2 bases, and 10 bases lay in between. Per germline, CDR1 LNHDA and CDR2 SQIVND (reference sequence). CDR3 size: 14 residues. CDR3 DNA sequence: TGTGCCAGTAGTGTCCGTAGTGGCAATCAGCCCCAGCATTTT. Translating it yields CASSVRSGNQPQHF.

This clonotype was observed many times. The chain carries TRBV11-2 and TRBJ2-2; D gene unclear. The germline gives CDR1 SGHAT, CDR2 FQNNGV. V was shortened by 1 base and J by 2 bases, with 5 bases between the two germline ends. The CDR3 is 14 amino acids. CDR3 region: CASSLGGNTGELFF. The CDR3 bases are TGTGCCAGCAGCTTAGGGGGAAACACCGGGGAGCTGTTTTTT. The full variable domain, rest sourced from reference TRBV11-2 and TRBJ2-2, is EAGVAQSPRYKIIEKRQSVAFWCNPISGHATLYWYQQILGQGPKLLIQFQNNGVVDDSQLPKDRFSAERLKGVDSTLKIQPAKLEDSAVYLCASSLGGNTGELFFGEGSRLTVL.

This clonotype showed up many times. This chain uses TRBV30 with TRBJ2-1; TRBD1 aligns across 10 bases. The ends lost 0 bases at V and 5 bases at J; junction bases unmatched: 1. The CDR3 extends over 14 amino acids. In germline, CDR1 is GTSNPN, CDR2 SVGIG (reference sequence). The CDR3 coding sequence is TGTGCCTGGAGTGTAGGGACAGGGGACAATGAGCAGTTCTTC. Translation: CAWSVGTGDNEQFF. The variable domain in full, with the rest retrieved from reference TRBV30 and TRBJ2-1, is SQTIHQWPATLVQPVGSPLSLECTVEGTSNPNLYWYRQAAGRGLQLLFYSVGIGQISSEVPQNLSASRPQDRQFILSSKKLLLSDSGFYLCAWSVGTGDNEQFFGPGTRLTVL.

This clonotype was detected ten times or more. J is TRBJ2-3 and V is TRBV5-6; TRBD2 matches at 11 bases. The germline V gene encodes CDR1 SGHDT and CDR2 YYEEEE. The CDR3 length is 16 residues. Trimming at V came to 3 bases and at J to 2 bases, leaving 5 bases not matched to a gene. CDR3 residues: CASSSLAGGHTDTQYF. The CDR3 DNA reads TGTGCCAGCAGCTCCCTAGCGGGGGGACACACAGATACGCAGTATTTT.